Below are 29 T cell receptor beta chains sequenced from a single sample in a study of response to subunit inactivated influenza vaccine. MiXCR, applied by TCRdb to the RT-PCR reads, yields one record per CDR3 protein. Of 500,000 to 600,000 distinct CDR3 sequences in the sample, around 15% were seen once. This sample comprised PBMCs from blood, obtained 11 to 12 days after vaccination. The receptors stem from a man aged 45-65 years who received an inactivated influenza vaccine.

The chain combines TRBV29-1 with TRBJ1-2; 7 bases are a match to TRBD1. V lost 2 bases, J lost 3 bases, and 6 bases stayed unmatched. Germline V lookup: CDR1 SQVTM, CDR2 ANQGSEA. The CDR3 extends over 14 amino acids. The CDR3 here is CSVEHKTGDYGYTF. In DNA, the CDR3 is TGCAGCGTTGAACACAAAACAGGGGACTATGGCTACACCTTC.

This clonotype has at least ten counts. V and J are TRBV28 and TRBJ1-5; no clear D gene. Trimming pared 5 bases from V and 0 bases from J, leaving 11 bases between. This CDR3 is built from 15 residues. Germline assignment: CDR1 MDHEN and CDR2 SYDVKM. DNA of the CDR3: TGTGCCAGCAGTCGACAAGGGTATAGCAATCAGCCCCAGCATTTT. It encodes CASSRQGYSNQPQHF.

CDR3 in DNA: TGTGCCAGCAGCTTAGTAGGACTAGACTCCTACAATGAGCAGTTCTTC. As protein: CASSLVGLDSYNEQFF. The chain joins TRBV7-2 to TRBJ2-1; 7 bases fit TRBD2. Per germline, CDR1 SGHTA and CDR2 FQGNSA. V lost 1 base, J lost 0 bases, and 3 bases stayed unmatched. There are 16 residues in the CDR3.

The V gene is TRBV4-2, the J gene TRBJ1-5; D might be TRBD1 (5 bases). Germline CDR1 LGHNA, CDR2 YNFKEQ. The CDR3 spans 16 residues. With 1 base removed from V and 4 bases from J, the gap between germline ends came to 14 bases. The CDR3 spells CASSQVTGGINQPQHF. The CDR3 DNA reads as TGTGCCAGCAGCCAAGTAACTGGGGGTATTAATCAGCCCCAGCATTTT.

This clonotype was recorded at least ten times. V is TRBV20-1 and J is TRBJ2-1; TRBD1 or TRBD2 may be the D gene (7 bases each). Germline assignment: CDR1 DFQATT and CDR2 SNEGSKA (reference sequence). Trimming pared 1 base from V and 15 bases from J, leaving 22 bases between. This CDR3 has 14 amino acids. Written as DNA, the CDR3 is TGCAGTGCTAGAGTCCGTCGAGACAGGGAGGGTACGTTCTTC. This encodes CSARVRRDREGTFF.

This chain uses TRBV12-3 or TRBV12-4 with TRBJ1-5; 10 bases map to TRBD1. With 6 bases clipped from V and 3 bases from J, the junction kept 5 bases outside the gene matches. CDR3 length: 15 residues. Written as DNA, the CDR3 is TGTGCCAGCAGGAAGACAGGGGGCGACAATCAGCCCCAGCATTTT. It translates to CASRKTGGDNQPQHF.

J is TRBJ2-3 and V is TRBV29-1, with 8 nucleotides matching TRBD1. V was clipped by 3 bases and J by 3 bases; unmatched bases: 8. The CDR3 runs 15 residues. Per the germline V gene, CDR1 is SQVTM and CDR2 is ANQGSEA. CDR3 region: CSVDIRGLGTDTQYF. Written as DNA, the CDR3 is TGCAGCGTTGACATCAGGGGGCTGGGAACAGATACGCAGTATTTT.

The genes are TRBV20-1 and TRBJ2-7; 12 bases map to TRBD2. The CDR3 has 16 amino acids. The germline V gene encodes CDR1 DFQATT and CDR2 SNEGSKA (reference sequence). V was clipped by 7 bases and J by 1 base; unmatched bases: 11. DNA for the CDR3: TGCAGTGTTATCGACCGGACTAGCGGGGCATCCTACGAGCAGTACTTC. It encodes CSVIDRTSGASYEQYF.

This clonotype was detected a few times. The chain has TRBV5-6 and TRBJ2-5; D gene ambiguous. CDR1 and CDR2 from the germline V gene are SGHDT and YYEEEE. V lost 0 bases to trimming and J lost 7 bases, with 4 bases between them. This CDR3 comprises 11 residues. This CDR3 is CASSLARTQYF. CDR3 bases: TGTGCCAGCAGCTTGGCGCGGACCCAGTACTTC.

This clonotype was seen only a few times. This chain links TRBV20-1 with TRBJ2-7; TRBD1 aligns across 11 bases. J was trimmed by 4 bases and V by 1 base; bases with no gene match: 6. Germline loops: CDR1 DFQATT, CDR2 SNEGSKA (reference sequence). The CDR3 covers 15 residues. CDR3 sequence reads: CSARARTGGEYEQYF. The CDR3 bases are TGCAGTGCTAGAGCCCGGACAGGGGGCGAATACGAGCAGTACTTC.

CDR3 protein: CASSRNPGYEQFF. The CDR3 nucleotides read TGTGCCAGCAGCCGGAACCCGGGTTATGAGCAGTTCTTC. The chain joins TRBV7-3 to TRBJ2-1; D gene uncertain. This CDR3 contains 13 residues. V gave up 5 bases and J gave up 8 bases, with 13 bases separating them. CDR1 is SGHTA, CDR2 FQGTGA, per germline.

This clonotype was seen a few times. This sequence joins TRBV7-9 and TRBJ1-4, with 7 bases aligning to TRBD1. Germline lookup yields CDR1 SEHNR and CDR2 FQNEAQ (reference sequence). The V segment lost 5 bases and the J segment 4 bases; nucleotides outside the gene matches: 4. The CDR3 runs to 14 residues. CDR3 residues: CASSETGRNEKLFF. The CDR3 DNA follows: TGTGCCAGCAGCGAGACAGGGCGTAATGAAAAACTGTTTTTT.

V is TRBV2 and J is TRBJ2-1, with 8 bases fitting TRBD2. The CDR3 contains 15 residues. V gave up 6 bases and J gave up 2 bases; unmatched junction bases: 6. Germline V gene data show CDR1 as SNHLY and CDR2 as FYNNEI. The CDR3 DNA reads TGTGCCAGCAGGCCAGCGGGAGACCCCTACAATGAGCAGTTCTTC. Protein: CASRPAGDPYNEQFF. Looking up the rest from reference TRBV2 and TRBJ2-1 gives the full variable domain: EPEVTQTPSHQVTQMGQEVILRCVPISNHLYFYWYRQILGQKVEFLVSFYNNEISEKSEIFDDQFSVERPDGSNFTLKIRSTKLEDSAMYFCASRPAGDPYNEQFFGPGTRLTVL.

This clonotype was detected many times. The V and J genes are TRBV10-2 and TRBJ2-7; 9 bases fit TRBD2. With V trimmed by 8 bases and J by 4 bases, 21 bases remained unmatched. The CDR3 loop spans 18 amino acids. The germline V gene encodes CDR1 WSHSY and CDR2 SAAADI. CDR3 amino acids: CASFSSGTFSGSPYEQYF. The CDR3 nucleotides are TGCGCCAGCTTTTCCTCCGGGACATTTAGCGGGAGTCCATACGAGCAGTACTTC.

In DNA form, the CDR3 reads TGTGCCAGCAGCCAAGGTACTAGCGTTGTGTATGAGCAGTTCTTC. Protein product: CASSQGTSVVYEQFF. The rearrangement links TRBV3-1 to TRBJ2-1; TRBD2 aligns across 7 bases. CDR1 and CDR2 from the germline V gene are LGHDT and YNNKEL (reference sequence). CDR3 length: 15 residues. V was clipped by 1 base and J by 8 bases; unmatched bases: 8.

The J gene is TRBJ2-1, the V gene TRBV7-2; D is unclear. The CDR3 length is 13 residues. Trimming shortened V by 2 bases and J by 10 bases, and 12 bases separated the two germline ends. The germline CDR1 and CDR2 sequences are SGHTA and FQGNSA. The CDR3 protein is CASSLSWVEEQFF. In DNA form, the CDR3 reads TGTGCCAGCAGCTTAAGCTGGGTCGAGGAGCAGTTCTTC. The complete variable domain, with remaining parts taken from reference TRBV7-2 and TRBJ2-1, reads GAGVSQSPSNKVTEKGKDVELRCDPISGHTALYWYRQSLGQGLEFLIYFQGNSAPDKSGLPSDRFSAERTGGSVSTLTIQRTQQEDSAVYLCASSLSWVEEQFFGPGTRLTVL.

CDR3 region: CASSFVQETQYF. The CDR3 DNA sequence: TGCGCCAGCAGCTTTGTCCAAGAGACCCAGTACTTC. This sequence joins TRBV5-1 and TRBJ2-5; no firm D call. The germline V and J ends were trimmed by 2 bases and 1 base, with 3 bases remaining between them. From germline, CDR1 is SGHRS and CDR2 YFSETQ. This CDR3 comprises 12 residues.

This clonotype was found many times. V is TRBV5-1 and J is TRBJ1-1; D gene unclear. Between the trimmed V and J ends, which lost 4 bases and 1 base, there was a span of 8 bases. CDR3 size: 13 residues. Per the germline V gene, CDR1 is SGHRS and CDR2 is YFSETQ. The CDR3 sequence is CASSLNRNTEAFF. DNA for the CDR3: TGCGCCAGCAGCCTCAACAGGAACACTGAAGCTTTCTTT.

This clonotype came up a few times. The rearrangement joins TRBV2 to TRBJ2-5; D is unclear. Germline V lookup: CDR1 SNHLY, CDR2 FYNNEI. The CDR3 is 12 amino acids. V dropped 8 bases and J dropped 2 bases, with 9 bases sitting between them. The CDR3 bases are TGTGCCAGCGCCTGGGTGCAAGAGACCCAGTACTTC. Translation: CASAWVQETQYF. Based on the CDR3 plus reference TRBV2 and TRBJ2-5, the full variable domain is EPEVTQTPSHQVTQMGQEVILRCVPISNHLYFYWYRQILGQKVEFLVSFYNNEISEKSEIFDDQFSVERPDGSNFTLKIRSTKLEDSAMYFCASAWVQETQYFGPGTRLLVL.

This chain links TRBV6-1 with TRBJ1-3; a possible D gene is TRBD1 (5 bases). The CDR3 consists of 16 residues. Germline V CDR1 and CDR2: MNHNS, SASEGT. The V gene lost 6 bases and the J gene lost 0 bases, with 15 bases spanning the gap. In DNA, the CDR3 is TGTGCCAGCAGCTCGGGACCGCAGAGCTCTGGAAACACCATATATTTT. Translated: CASSSGPQSSGNTIYF.

This clonotype was detected a few times. The V and J genes are TRBV5-1 and TRBJ2-1; 10 bases fit TRBD1. J was trimmed by 2 bases and V by 4 bases; bases with no gene match: 3. Germline V gene data show CDR1 as SGHRS and CDR2 as YFSETQ. This CDR3 is built from 15 residues. The CDR3 DNA sequence: TGCGCCAGCAGCATGGACAGGGGGACCTACAATGAGCAGTTCTTC. As protein: CASSMDRGTYNEQFF. Supplemented by reference TRBV5-1 and TRBJ2-1, the full variable domain reads KAGVTQTPRYLIKTRGQQVTLSCSPISGHRSVSWYQQTPGQGLQFLFEYFSETQRNKGNFPGRFSGRQFSNSRSEMNVSTLELGDSALYLCASSMDRGTYNEQFFGPGTRLTVL.

In this sample, this clonotype turned up a few times. The V gene is TRBV12-3 or TRBV12-4, the J gene TRBJ1-2; D gene unclear. The CDR3 has 14 amino acids. Trimming cost V 2 bases and J 2 bases, with 9 bases left between them. The CDR3 nucleotides read TGTGCCAGCAGTTTATTTGAAGGGAACTATGGCTACACCTTC. The encoded protein is CASSLFEGNYGYTF.

There are many counts of this clonotype. V usage is TRBV16 and J usage is TRBJ1-5; no definite D call. The V gene's germline CDR1 is KGHSY and CDR2 FQNENV. The ends were cut back, 7 bases at V and 2 bases at J, with 15 bases in the middle. The length of the CDR3 is 15 residues. CDR3 DNA sequence: TGTGCCAGCAAACCTCGGGGAAAAGGCAATCAGCCCCAGCATTTT. Encoded protein: CASKPRGKGNQPQHF.

This clonotype was detected a few times. The rearrangement joins TRBV3-1 to TRBJ1-2; 7 nucleotides match TRBD1. Germline trimming cut 2 bases from V and 6 bases from J; bases unmatched to any gene: 3. Germline CDR1 LGHDT, CDR2 YNNKEL (reference sequence). This CDR3 contains 13 residues. The CDR3 sequence: CASSQRTGDGYTF. The CDR3 nucleotides are TGTGCCAGCAGCCAAAGGACAGGAGATGGCTACACCTTC.

The chain recombines TRBV7-2 with TRBJ2-1; unclear D gene. Trimming removed 1 base at V and 6 bases at J, with 10 bases between. This CDR3 region has 14 residues. Germline V gene data show CDR1 as SGHTA and CDR2 as FQGNSA. CDR3 in DNA: TGTGCCAGCAGCTTAGGTACAGTGGTCAATGAGCAGTTCTTC. Encoded protein: CASSLGTVVNEQFF.

This clonotype turned up a few times. The chain carries TRBV20-1 and TRBJ1-2, with 8 bases that match TRBD1. This CDR3 contains 13 residues. V shed 2 bases, J shed 8 bases, and the junction held 7 bases outside the gene matches. Germline values: CDR1 DFQATT, CDR2 SNEGSKA (reference sequence). CDR3 amino acids: CSARLRTGLGYTF. The CDR3 DNA reads as TGCAGTGCTAGACTCCGGACAGGGTTGGGCTACACCTTC.

The rearrangement joins TRBV6-2 or TRBV6-3 to TRBJ1-6; D is unresolved. V lost 6 bases and J lost 7, with 16 bases in between. This CDR3 is built from 15 residues. Germline V CDR1 and CDR2: MNHEY, SVGEGT. CDR3 region: CASSGFGPPNSPLHF. The DNA for the CDR3 is TGTGCCAGCAGCGGATTCGGACCGCCGAATTCACCCCTCCACTTT.

About this clonotype itself: A read error may produce the germline difference seen at one junction end. The chain is built from TRBV2 and TRBJ1-5, with 8 bases fitting TRBD1. The CDR3 length is 15 residues. CDR1 and CDR2 from the germline V gene are SNHLY and FYNNEI. CDR3 residues: CASRPDRGANQPQNF. CDR3 DNA sequence: TGTGCCAGCAGGCCAGACAGGGGCGCGAATCAGCCCCAGAATTTT.

This clonotype was detected only a few times. The genes are TRBV13 and TRBJ2-2; 10 nucleotides match TRBD2. V dropped 1 base and J dropped 1; count of bases not matched to a gene: 21. The length of the CDR3 is 23 residues. Germline CDR1 reads PRHDT; CDR2 reads FYEKMQ (reference sequence). This chain's CDR3 is CASSLVGKRTGTSEQRNTGELFF. For the CDR3, the DNA is TGTGCCAGCAGCTTAGTAGGCAAGAGGACTGGGACTAGCGAGCAGAGGAACACCGGGGAGCTGTTTTTT. Combining the CDR3 with reference TRBV13 and TRBJ2-2 gives the whole variable domain AAGVIQSPRHLIKEKRETATLKCYPIPRHDTVYWYQQGPGQDPQFLISFYEKMQSDKGSIPDRFSAQQFSDYHSELNMSSLELGDSALYFCASSLVGKRTGTSEQRNTGELFFGEGSRLTVL.